The 27 T cell receptor beta chains listed next were all sequenced from one sample in a study of tumor T cells in aggressive B-cell lymphoma. Generated by immunoSEQ multiplex PCR, the TCRdb table keeps only in-frame clones and is missing some. The profile shows under 2,500 clones, around 93% of them singletons. Sequencing used tumor tissue. Receptors originate from an adult with diffuse large B cell lymphoma.

The J gene is TRBJ2-3, the V gene TRBV28; possibly TRBD1 for D (5 bases). CDR1 is MDHEN and CDR2 is SYDVKM in the germline V gene. Trimming removed 4 bases at V and 2 bases at J, with 16 bases between. The CDR3 runs 16 residues. CDR3 amino acids: CASSSLRQINTDTQYF. In DNA, the CDR3 is TGTGCCAGCAGTTCCCTCCGACAGATCAACACAGATACGCAGTATTTT.

CDR3 bases: TGTGCCAGCAGCTTCTCTAAGGGGGTGGTAGAGACCCAGTACTTC. It is translated as CASSFSKGVVETQYF. The V call is TRBV7-2, the J call TRBJ2-5; possible D gene TRBD1, 6 bases. Trimming took 3 bases from V and 4 from J, leaving 15 bases between them. CDR3 length: 15 residues. The V gene's germline CDR1 is SGHTA and CDR2 FQGNSA.

This chain joins TRBV18 and TRBJ1-5; a weak D match, TRBD1 (6 bases). Trimming removed 2 bases from V and 7 bases from J, with 18 bases in between. Germline V CDR1 and CDR2: KGHSH, LQKENI. This CDR3 is built from 16 residues. The CDR3: CASSPSEWGLGQPQHF. The CDR3 coding sequence is TGTGCCAGCTCACCAAGTGAATGGGGGCTAGGACAGCCCCAGCATTTT.

This chain joins TRBV6-1 and TRBJ1-4; the match to TRBD1 covers 9 bases. Germline CDR1 is MNHNS and CDR2 is SASEGT. This CDR3 contains 14 residues. V shed 9 bases and J 8 bases; nucleotides not matched to a gene: 10. In nucleotides, the CDR3 is TGTGCCAGTAAGAAGACAGGGGGAGGGGAAAAACTGTTTTTT. This translates into CASKKTGGGEKLFF.

The J gene is TRBJ1-1, the V gene TRBV28, with 8 bases that match TRBD1. Germline CDR1 reads MDHEN; CDR2 reads SYDVKM. V trimming: 7 bases; J trimming: 3 bases; junction bases outside the gene matches: 1. CDR3 length: 12 amino acids. CDR3 in amino acids: CASTTGDTEAFF. The CDR3 DNA sequence: TGTGCCAGCACGACAGGGGACACTGAAGCTTTCTTT.

This clone was counted between two and nine times. V usage is TRBV5-1 and J usage is TRBJ1-1; no clear D gene. In germline, CDR1 is SGHRS, CDR2 YFSETQ. CDR3 length: 16 residues. V was shortened by 4 bases and J by 2 bases, with 18 bases between the two germline ends. CDR3 sequence reads: CASSPTLQQPNTEAFF. The CDR3 coding sequence is TGCGCCAGCAGCCCTACCCTCCAACAGCCTAACACTGAAGCTTTCTTT.

On this clone: The junction departs from germline at one end; a sequencing error may be responsible. The chain has TRBV7-9 and TRBJ1-1; perhaps TRBD1 as D (5 bases). This CDR3 comprises 16 residues. Germline lookup yields CDR1 SEHNR and CDR2 FQNEAQ (reference sequence). The DNA of the CDR3 is TGTGCCAGCAGCCCAGACAGTGGGTTAGGGAACACTAAAGCTTTCTTT. Protein sequence: CASSPDSGLGNTKAFF. Filled out from reference TRBV7-9 and TRBJ1-1, the complete variable domain reads DTGVSQNPRHKITKRGQNVTFRCDPISEHNRLYWYRQTLGQGPEFLTYFQNEAQLEKSRLLSDRFSAERPKGSFSTLEIQRTEQGDSAMYLCASSPDSGLGNTKAFFGQGTRLTVV.

This clone was counted once. The chain has TRBV7-2 and TRBJ1-5; possibly TRBD1 for D (5 bases). Germline V gives CDR1 SGHTA, CDR2 FQGNSA. V was trimmed by 2 bases and J by 7 bases, leaving 9 bases between them. The CDR3 runs 13 residues. This CDR3 is CASSLLYRQPQHF. DNA for the CDR3: TGTGCCAGCAGCTTACTGTACAGGCAGCCCCAGCATTTT.

The chain joins TRBV9 to TRBJ2-5; D remains ambiguous. Near its end, the DNA agrees better with TRBJ2-7, so the J call may be wrong. This CDR3 has 14 amino acids. Per the germline V gene, CDR1 is SGDLS and CDR2 is YYNGEE. The CDR3 is CASSVSSWSYEQYF. CDR3 nucleotides: TGTGCCAGCAGCGTAAGTAGCTGGTCCTACGAGCAGTACTTC.

This clone has just one count. This chain joins TRBV7-2 and TRBJ2-3; maybe TRBD2 (5 bases). Germline CDR1 and CDR2: SGHTA and FQGNSA. V gave up 5 bases and J gave up 5 bases, with 14 bases separating them. The CDR3 sequence is 14 residues long. The DNA of the CDR3 is TGTGCCAGCAGCCCGGGAACTGTACAAGATACGCAGTATTTT. Translating gives CASSPGTVQDTQYF.

This clone occurred once. As DNA, the CDR3 is TGTGCCAGCAGGCGGGGGGTCGATTACGAGCAGTACTTC. This gives the protein CASRRGVDYEQYF. The chain employs TRBV7-9 and TRBJ2-7; TRBD2 agrees at 8 bases. Germline values: CDR1 SEHNR, CDR2 FQNEAQ (reference sequence). This CDR3 is 13 amino acids long. After removal of 6 bases from V and 4 bases from J, the junction contained 5 bases not matched to a gene.

Here the CDR3 reads CASSEGGSFEQYF. DNA for the CDR3: TGCGCCAGCAGTGAGGGCGGGAGTTTCGAGCAGTACTTC. The chain couples TRBV10-1 to TRBJ2-7, with 7 bases matching TRBD2. The CDR3 is made up of 13 amino acids. Trimming at V came to 2 bases and at J to 6 bases, leaving 4 bases not matched to a gene. The germline gives CDR1 WNHNN, CDR2 SYGVQD (reference sequence).

The sample holds one count of this clone. The rearrangement links TRBV10-3 to TRBJ1-4, with 8 bases matching TRBD1. The CDR3 has 16 amino acids. CDR1 and CDR2 from the germline V gene are ENHRY and SYGVKD. J gave up 5 bases and V 3 bases, and 8 bases lay outside the gene matches. CDR3 DNA: TGTGCCATCAGTGATACCTCGGGACAGGAGAATGAAAAACTGTTTTTT. It is translated as CAISDTSGQENEKLFF.

This rearrangement joins TRBV19 to TRBJ2-3, with TRBD2 identical over 12 bases. Germline-derived CDR1 and CDR2 are LNHDA and SQIVND (reference sequence). The CDR3 has 16 residues. The J segment lost 3 bases and the V segment lost 1 base, leaving 2 bases of the junction unmatched. CDR3 region: CASSIVLAGGTDTQYF. The CDR3, as DNA: TGTGCCAGTAGTATAGTACTAGCGGGAGGAACAGATACGCAGTATTTT.

The chain has TRBV6-1 and TRBJ1-5; tentative D call: TRBD1 (5 bases). Per the germline V gene, CDR1 is MNHNS and CDR2 is SASEGT. This CDR3 is 14 amino acids long. V was shortened by 3 bases and J by 3 bases, with 9 bases between the two germline ends. DNA for the CDR3: TGTGCCAGCAGTGACCAGGGATTCAATCAGCCCCAGCATTTT. Protein product: CASSDQGFNQPQHF.

The chain is built from TRBV18 and TRBJ2-5; unclear D gene. V lost 3 bases and J 1 base, leaving 12 bases between the germline ends. Germline V lookup: CDR1 KGHSH, CDR2 LQKENI. This CDR3 is built from 15 residues. As DNA, the CDR3 is TGTGCCAGCTCACCCAAGCTCGAGGTCCAAGAGACCCAGTACTTC. Protein product: CASSPKLEVQETQYF. The full variable domain, its missing parts supplied by reference TRBV18 and TRBJ2-5, is NAGVMQNPRHLVRRRGQEARLRCSPMKGHSHVYWYRQLPEEGLKFMVYLQKENIIDESGMPKERFSAEFPKEGPSILRIQQVVRGDSAAYFCASSPKLEVQETQYFGPGTRLLVL.

This chain links TRBV5-1 with TRBJ1-2; D possibly corresponds to TRBD1 (5 bases). Germline CDR1 and CDR2: SGHRS and YFSETQ. The CDR3 consists of 12 residues. Between the trimmed V and J ends, which lost 3 bases and 6 bases, there was a span of 9 bases. In DNA form, the CDR3 reads TGCGCCAGCAGCTCCCCGGGGGATGGCTACACCTTC. Protein product: CASSSPGDGYTF. The whole variable domain, remainder taken from reference TRBV5-1 and TRBJ1-2, is KAGVTQTPRYLIKTRGQQVTLSCSPISGHRSVSWYQQTPGQGLQFLFEYFSETQRNKGNFPGRFSGRQFSNSRSEMNVSTLELGDSALYLCASSSPGDGYTFGSGTRLTVV.

This clone was found a few times. This sequence joins TRBV25-1 and TRBJ2-1; 8 nucleotides agree with TRBD2. This CDR3 is 15 amino acids long. V lost 7 bases, J lost 0 bases, and 5 bases stayed unmatched. Looked up from germline, CDR1 is MGHDK and CDR2 is SYGVNS. The CDR3 here is CASTTGGASYNEQFF. CDR3 sequence (DNA): TGTGCCAGCACCACGGGGGGGGCCTCCTACAATGAGCAGTTCTTC. Full variable domain (rest looked up from reference TRBV25-1 and TRBJ2-1): EADIYQTPRYLVIGTGKKITLECSQTMGHDKMYWYQQDPGMELHLIHYSYGVNSTEKGDLSSESTVSRIRTEHFPLTLESARPSHTSQYLCASTTGGASYNEQFFGPGTRLTVL.

The V and J genes are TRBV18 and TRBJ2-7, with D possibly matching TRBD1 (6 bases). The CDR3 length is 15 residues. CDR1 is KGHSH and CDR2 is LQKENI in the germline V gene. Deletions cut 1 base from V and 0 bases from J, with 10 bases between. The CDR3 nucleotides read TGTGCCAGCTCACCACTCAGGGGAAGCTCCTACGAGCAGTACTTC. Protein: CASSPLRGSSYEQYF.

This clone was recorded only once. V is TRBV7-2 and J is TRBJ1-2, with a possible D match to TRBD1 (6 bases). V lost 5 bases and J 4 bases, leaving 14 bases between the germline ends. The CDR3 length is 14 residues. CDR1 and CDR2 from the germline V gene are SGHTA and FQGNSA. Here the CDR3 reads CASSPGGQIYGYTF. The DNA for the CDR3 is TGTGCCAGCAGCCCGGGAGGACAGATCTATGGCTACACCTTC. Combining the CDR3 with reference TRBV7-2 and TRBJ1-2 gives the whole variable domain GAGVSQSPSNKVTEKGKDVELRCDPISGHTALYWYRQSLGQGLEFLIYFQGNSAPDKSGLPSDRFSAERTGGSVSTLTIQRTQQEDSAVYLCASSPGGQIYGYTFGSGTRLTVV.

The chain recombines TRBV28 with TRBJ1-5; 9 bases fit TRBD1. Germline CDR1 MDHEN, CDR2 SYDVKM. The CDR3 consists of 15 residues. The ends lost 5 bases at V and 5 bases at J; junction bases unmatched: 7. In nucleotides, the CDR3 is TGTGCCAGCAGTCCGGACAGGGGTTTATATCAGCCCCAGCATTTT. Its translation is CASSPDRGLYQPQHF.

The chain links TRBV11-2 to TRBJ2-7; 11 bases align to TRBD2. Germline CDR1 reads SGHAT; CDR2 reads FQNNGV. The CDR3 length is 15 residues. The junction had 6 bases not matched to a gene; V was cut back by 5 bases and J by 3 bases. CDR3 sequence reads: CASSPLGTSGYEQYF. The CDR3 DNA is TGTGCCAGCAGCCCCCTCGGGACTAGCGGCTACGAGCAGTACTTC.

This chain joins TRBV7-2 and TRBJ2-7; the D gene is possibly TRBD1 (5 bases). The CDR3 length is 13 residues. CDR1 and CDR2 from the germline V gene are SGHTA and FQGNSA. The germline V and J ends were trimmed by 5 bases and 5 bases, with 13 bases remaining between them. Here the CDR3 DNA reads TGTGCCAGCAGCCCCGGTCCAGGGAACGAGCAGTACTTC. This encodes CASSPGPGNEQYF.

The rearrangement uses TRBV10-3 and TRBJ2-1; 9 nucleotides match TRBD1. The CDR3 covers 15 residues. V gave up 10 bases and J gave up 4 bases; unmatched junction bases: 11. The germline gives CDR1 ENHRY, CDR2 SYGVKD. Written as DNA, the CDR3 is TGTGCCACGGAGAAACAGGGGGCGGGATACAATGAGCAGTTCTTC. It translates to CATEKQGAGYNEQFF.

The chain recombines TRBV29-1 with TRBJ2-7; TRBD1 aligns across 10 bases. Germline lookup yields CDR1 SQVTM and CDR2 ANQGSEA. Unmatched junction bases numbered 10, after V lost 7 bases and J lost 7 bases. The length of the CDR3 is 13 residues. The CDR3 spells CSAGQGTGSEQYF. The CDR3 DNA sequence: TGCAGCGCGGGACAGGGGACGGGTTCGGAGCAGTACTTC.

This clone appeared a single time. V and J are TRBV6-6 and TRBJ1-1; the D gene is possibly TRBD1 (5 bases). The CDR3 has 15 residues. Trimming removed 4 bases at V and 0 bases at J, with 12 bases between. Germline CDR1 is MNHNY and CDR2 is SVGAGI (reference sequence). As DNA, the CDR3 is TGTGCCAGCAGTTTCTCCGGACAACTGAACACTGAAGCTTTCTTT. This gives the protein CASSFSGQLNTEAFF.

This chain links TRBV5-1 with TRBJ2-7, with 7 bases aligning to TRBD2. CDR3 size: 13 residues. CDR1 and CDR2 (germline): SGHRS, YFSETQ. The junction had 7 bases not matched to a gene; V was cut back by 4 bases and J by 6 bases. The CDR3 region is CASSDQWGGEQYF. The CDR3 coding sequence is TGCGCCAGCAGCGACCAATGGGGGGGCGAGCAGTACTTC. Supplemented by reference TRBV5-1 and TRBJ2-7, the full variable domain reads KAGVTQTPRYLIKTRGQQVTLSCSPISGHRSVSWYQQTPGQGLQFLFEYFSETQRNKGNFPGRFSGRQFSNSRSEMNVSTLELGDSALYLCASSDQWGGEQYFGPGTRLTVT.